The 2 T cell receptor beta chains below were found in one sample sequenced in a study of blood T cells in healthy people across ages. Primed by a sample-barcoded 5' primer and a J-beta primer mix, a second PCR proceeded for 7 to 11 cycles. MiXCR, run by TCRdb on the 5' RACE reads, gives a single entry per CDR3 protein. The repertoire holds roughly 1,700,000 distinct CDR3 sequences, with roughly 27% as singletons. Material: blood. Source of these receptors: a woman aged 25-40 years in good health.

This clonotype has at least ten counts. The rearrangement uses TRBV4-1 and TRBJ2-7; 7 nucleotides agree with TRBD2. The V gene's germline CDR1 is MGHRA and CDR2 YSYEKL. Unmatched junction bases numbered 11, after V lost 6 bases and J lost 6 bases. The CDR3 has 14 amino acids. CDR3 region: CASSQMAGDFEQYF. The CDR3 nucleotides read TGCGCCAGCAGTCAGATGGCGGGGGACTTCGAGCAGTACTTC.

The chain has TRBV5-5 and TRBJ2-5; the D gene is possibly TRBD1 (5 bases). Trimming stripped 4 bases from V and 5 bases from J, with 18 bases between. Germline V gives CDR1 SGHKS, CDR2 YYEKEE (reference sequence). This CDR3 is built from 15 residues. In DNA form, the CDR3 reads TGTGCCAGCAGCCCAGAGCCTCGTGGGGCGGAGACCCAGTACTTC. Its protein is CASSPEPRGAETQYF.